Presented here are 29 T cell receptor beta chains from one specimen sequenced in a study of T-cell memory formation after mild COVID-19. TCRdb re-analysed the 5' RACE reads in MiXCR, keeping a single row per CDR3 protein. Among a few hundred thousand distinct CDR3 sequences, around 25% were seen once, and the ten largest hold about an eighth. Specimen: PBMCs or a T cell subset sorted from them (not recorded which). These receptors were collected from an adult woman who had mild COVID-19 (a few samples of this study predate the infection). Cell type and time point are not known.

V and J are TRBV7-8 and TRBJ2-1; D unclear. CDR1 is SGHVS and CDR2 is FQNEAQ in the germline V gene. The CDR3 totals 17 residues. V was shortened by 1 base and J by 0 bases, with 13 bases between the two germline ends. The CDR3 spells CASSLGIGGPSYNEQFF. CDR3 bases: TGTGCCAGCAGCTTAGGTATCGGCGGACCCTCCTACAATGAGCAGTTCTTC.

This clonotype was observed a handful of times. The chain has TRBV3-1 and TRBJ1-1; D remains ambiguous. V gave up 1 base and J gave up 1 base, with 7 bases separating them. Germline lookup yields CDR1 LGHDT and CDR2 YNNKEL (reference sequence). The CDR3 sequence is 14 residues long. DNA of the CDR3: TGTGCCAGCAGCCAAGGCTACGGGAACACTGAAGCTTTCTTT. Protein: CASSQGYGNTEAFF. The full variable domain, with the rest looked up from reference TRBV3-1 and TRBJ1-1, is DTAVSQTPKYLVTQMGNDKSIKCEQNLGHDTMYWYKQDSKKFLKIMFSYNNKELIINETVPNRFSPKSPDKAHLNLHINSLELGDSAVYFCASSQGYGNTEAFFGQGTRLTVV.

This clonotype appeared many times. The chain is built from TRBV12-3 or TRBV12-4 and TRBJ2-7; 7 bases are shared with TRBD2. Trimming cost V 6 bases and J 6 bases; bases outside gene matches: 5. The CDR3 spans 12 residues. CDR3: CASSAWGGEQYF. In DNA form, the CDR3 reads TGTGCCAGCAGCGCCTGGGGGGGCGAGCAGTACTTC.

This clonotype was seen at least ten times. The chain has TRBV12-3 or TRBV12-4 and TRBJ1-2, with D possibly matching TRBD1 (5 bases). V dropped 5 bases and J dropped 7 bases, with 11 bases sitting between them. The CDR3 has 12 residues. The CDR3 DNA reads TGTGCCAGCAGTCTAGGGACTGGTGGCTACACCTTC. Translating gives CASSLGTGGYTF.

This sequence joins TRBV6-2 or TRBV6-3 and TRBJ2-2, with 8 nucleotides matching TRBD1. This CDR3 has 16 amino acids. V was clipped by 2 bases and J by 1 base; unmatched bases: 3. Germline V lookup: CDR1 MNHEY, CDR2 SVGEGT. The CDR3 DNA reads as TGTGCCAGCAGTTACAATGGACAGGGGAACACCGGGGAGCTGTTTTTT. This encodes CASSYNGQGNTGELFF.

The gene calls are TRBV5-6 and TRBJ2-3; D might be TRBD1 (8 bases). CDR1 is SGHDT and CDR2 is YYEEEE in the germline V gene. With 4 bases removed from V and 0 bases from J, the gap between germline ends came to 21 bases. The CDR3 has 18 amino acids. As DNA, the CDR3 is TGTGCCAGCAGCCCCGGACAGGGAGGGACGTATAGCACAGATACGCAGTATTTT. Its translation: CASSPGQGGTYSTDTQYF.

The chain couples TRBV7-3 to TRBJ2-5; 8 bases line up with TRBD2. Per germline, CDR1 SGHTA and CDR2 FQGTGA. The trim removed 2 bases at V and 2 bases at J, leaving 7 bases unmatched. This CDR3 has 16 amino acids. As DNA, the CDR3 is TGTGCCAGCAGCTTAGGTGGACTAGCAGTACAAGAGACCCAGTACTTC. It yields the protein CASSLGGLAVQETQYF.

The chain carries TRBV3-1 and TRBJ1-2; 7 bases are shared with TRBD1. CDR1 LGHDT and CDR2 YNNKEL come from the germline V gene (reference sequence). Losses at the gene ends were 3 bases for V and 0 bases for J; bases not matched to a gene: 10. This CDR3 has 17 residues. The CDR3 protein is CASSQGQGVSANYGYTF. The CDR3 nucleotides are TGTGCCAGCAGCCAGGGGCAGGGGGTTTCAGCTAACTATGGCTACACCTTC.

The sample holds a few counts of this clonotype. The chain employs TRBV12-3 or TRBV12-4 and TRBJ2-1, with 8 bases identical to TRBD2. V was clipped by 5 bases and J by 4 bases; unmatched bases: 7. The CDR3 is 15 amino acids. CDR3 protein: CASSPSGTSYNEQFF. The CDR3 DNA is TGTGCCAGCAGTCCCTCCGGGACTAGTTACAATGAGCAGTTCTTC.

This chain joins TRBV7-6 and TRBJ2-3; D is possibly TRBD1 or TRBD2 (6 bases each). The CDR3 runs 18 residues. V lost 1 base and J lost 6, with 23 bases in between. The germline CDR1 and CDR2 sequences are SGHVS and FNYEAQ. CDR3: CASSLDSQTGGALDTQYF. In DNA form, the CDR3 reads TGTGCCAGCAGCTTAGACTCGCAGACAGGAGGGGCTTTGGATACGCAGTATTTT.

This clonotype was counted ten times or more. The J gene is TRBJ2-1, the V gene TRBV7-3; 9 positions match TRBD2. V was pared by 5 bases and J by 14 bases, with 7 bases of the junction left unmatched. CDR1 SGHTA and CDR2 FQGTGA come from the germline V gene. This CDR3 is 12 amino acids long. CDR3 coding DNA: TGTGCCAGCAGCACCCAGCGGGGGGTGAAGTTCTTC. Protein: CASSTQRGVKFF.

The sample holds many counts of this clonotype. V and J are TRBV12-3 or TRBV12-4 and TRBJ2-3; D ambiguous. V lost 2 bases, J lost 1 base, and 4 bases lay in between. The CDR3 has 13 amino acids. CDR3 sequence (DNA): TGTGCCAGCAGTTTACAGGGCACAGATACGCAGTATTTT. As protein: CASSLQGTDTQYF.

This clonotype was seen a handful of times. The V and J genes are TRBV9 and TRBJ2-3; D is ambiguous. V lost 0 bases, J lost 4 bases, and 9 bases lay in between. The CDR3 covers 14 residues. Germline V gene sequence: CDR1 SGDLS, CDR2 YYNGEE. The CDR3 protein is CASSVASMADTQYF. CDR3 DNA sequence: TGTGCCAGCAGCGTAGCCAGCATGGCAGATACGCAGTATTTT.

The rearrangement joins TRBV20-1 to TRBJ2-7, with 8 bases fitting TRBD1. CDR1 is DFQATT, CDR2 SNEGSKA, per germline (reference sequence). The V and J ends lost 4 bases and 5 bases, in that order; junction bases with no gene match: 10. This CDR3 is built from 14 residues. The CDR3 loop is CSAIPGTGWDEQYF. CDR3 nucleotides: TGCAGTGCTATCCCCGGGACAGGCTGGGACGAGCAGTACTTC.

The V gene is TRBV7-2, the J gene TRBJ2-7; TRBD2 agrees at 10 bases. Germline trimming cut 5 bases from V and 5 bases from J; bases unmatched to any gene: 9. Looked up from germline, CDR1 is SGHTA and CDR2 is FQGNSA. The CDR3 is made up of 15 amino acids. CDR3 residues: CASSLEREGRDEQYF. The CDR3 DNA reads TGTGCCAGCAGCCTAGAGCGGGAGGGCCGAGACGAGCAGTACTTC.

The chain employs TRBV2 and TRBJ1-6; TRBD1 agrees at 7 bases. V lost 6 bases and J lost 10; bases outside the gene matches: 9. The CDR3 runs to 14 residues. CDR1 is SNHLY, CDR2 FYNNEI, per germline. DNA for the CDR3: TGTGCCAGCAGCCCCGGGACAGTCGTCTCACCCCTCCACTTT. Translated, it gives CASSPGTVVSPLHF.

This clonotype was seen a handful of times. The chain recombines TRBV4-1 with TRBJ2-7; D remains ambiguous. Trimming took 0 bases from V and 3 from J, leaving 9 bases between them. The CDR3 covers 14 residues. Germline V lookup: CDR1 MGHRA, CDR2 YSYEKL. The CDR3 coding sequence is TGCGCCAGCAGCCAAGAGTTGTTCGGCTACGAGCAGTACTTC. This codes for CASSQELFGYEQYF.

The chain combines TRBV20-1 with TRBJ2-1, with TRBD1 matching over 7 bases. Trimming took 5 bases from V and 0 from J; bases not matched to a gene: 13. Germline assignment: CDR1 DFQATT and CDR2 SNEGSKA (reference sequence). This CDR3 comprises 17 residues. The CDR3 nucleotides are TGCAGTGCTGCCACAGGGGAGAGCTATGGCTCCTACAATGAGCAGTTCTTC. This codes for CSAATGESYGSYNEQFF.

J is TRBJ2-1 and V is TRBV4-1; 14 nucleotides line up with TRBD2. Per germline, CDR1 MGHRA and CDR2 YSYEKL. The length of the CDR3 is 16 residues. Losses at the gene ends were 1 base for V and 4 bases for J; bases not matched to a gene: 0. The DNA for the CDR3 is TGCGCCAGCAGCCAAGGGACTAGCGGGGGGTACAATGAGCAGTTCTTC. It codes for CASSQGTSGGYNEQFF.

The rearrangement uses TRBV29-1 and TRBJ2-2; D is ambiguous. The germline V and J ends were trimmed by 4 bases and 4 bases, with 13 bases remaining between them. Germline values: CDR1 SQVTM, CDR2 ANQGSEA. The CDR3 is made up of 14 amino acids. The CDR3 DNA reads TGCAGCGTTGGCGGCGCCTTGGGCACCGGGGAGCTGTTTTTT. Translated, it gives CSVGGALGTGELFF.

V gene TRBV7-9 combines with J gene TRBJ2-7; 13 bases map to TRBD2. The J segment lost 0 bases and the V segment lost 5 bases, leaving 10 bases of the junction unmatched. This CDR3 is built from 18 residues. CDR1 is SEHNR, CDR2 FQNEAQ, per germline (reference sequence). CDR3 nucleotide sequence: TGTGCCAGCAGCCCAGGGACTAGCGGGGCCTTTAGCTCCTACGAGCAGTACTTC. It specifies CASSPGTSGAFSSYEQYF. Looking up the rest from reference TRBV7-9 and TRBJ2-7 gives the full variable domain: DTGVSQNPRHKITKRGQNVTFRCDPISEHNRLYWYRQTLGQGPEFLTYFQNEAQLEKSRLLSDRFSAERPKGSFSTLEIQRTEQGDSAMYLCASSPGTSGAFSSYEQYFGPGTRLTVT.

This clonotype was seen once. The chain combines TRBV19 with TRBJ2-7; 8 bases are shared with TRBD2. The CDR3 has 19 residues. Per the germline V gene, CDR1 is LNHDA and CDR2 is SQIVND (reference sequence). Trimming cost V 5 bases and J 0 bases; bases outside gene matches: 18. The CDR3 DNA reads TGTGCCAGTAGTTTAACTAGCGGAGTAGGAGGGGGACTCTCCTACGAGCAGTACTTC. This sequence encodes CASSLTSGVGGGLSYEQYF. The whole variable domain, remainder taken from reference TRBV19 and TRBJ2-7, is DGGITQSPKYLFRKEGQNVTLSCEQNLNHDAMYWYRQDPGQGLRLIYYSQIVNDFQKGDIAEGYSVSREKKESFPLTVTSAQKNPTAFYLCASSLTSGVGGGLSYEQYFGPGTRLTVT.

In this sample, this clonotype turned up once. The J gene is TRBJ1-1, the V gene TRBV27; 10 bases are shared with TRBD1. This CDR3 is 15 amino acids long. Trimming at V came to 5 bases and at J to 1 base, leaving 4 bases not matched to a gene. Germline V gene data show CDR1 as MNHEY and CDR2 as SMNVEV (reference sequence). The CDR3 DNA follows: TGTGCCAGCAGTATCCGGACAGGGGGGAACACTGAAGCTTTCTTT. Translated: CASSIRTGGNTEAFF.

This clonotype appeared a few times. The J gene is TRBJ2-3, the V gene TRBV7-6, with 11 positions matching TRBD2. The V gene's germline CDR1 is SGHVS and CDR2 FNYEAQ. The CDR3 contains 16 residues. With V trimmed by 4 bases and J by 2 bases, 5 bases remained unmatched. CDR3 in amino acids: CASSSGLADLTDTQYF. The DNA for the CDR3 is TGTGCCAGCAGCTCGGGACTAGCGGACCTCACAGATACGCAGTATTTT.

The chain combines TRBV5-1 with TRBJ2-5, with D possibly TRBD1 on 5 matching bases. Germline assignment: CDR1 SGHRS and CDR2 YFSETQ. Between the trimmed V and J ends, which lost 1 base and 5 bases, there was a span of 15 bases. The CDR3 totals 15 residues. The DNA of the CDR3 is TGCGCCAGCAGCTTGCCCTTGACAGTAGAGGAGACCCAGTACTTC. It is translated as CASSLPLTVEETQYF. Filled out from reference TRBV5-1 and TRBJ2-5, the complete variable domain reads KAGVTQTPRYLIKTRGQQVTLSCSPISGHRSVSWYQQTPGQGLQFLFEYFSETQRNKGNFPGRFSGRQFSNSRSEMNVSTLELGDSALYLCASSLPLTVEETQYFGPGTRLLVL.

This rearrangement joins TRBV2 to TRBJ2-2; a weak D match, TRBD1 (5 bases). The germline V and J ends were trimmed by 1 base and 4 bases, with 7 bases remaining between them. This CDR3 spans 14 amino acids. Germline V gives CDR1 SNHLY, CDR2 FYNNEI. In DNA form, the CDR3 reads TGTGCCAGCAGTGAAGATAGGGGCACCGGGGAGCTGTTTTTT. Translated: CASSEDRGTGELFF.

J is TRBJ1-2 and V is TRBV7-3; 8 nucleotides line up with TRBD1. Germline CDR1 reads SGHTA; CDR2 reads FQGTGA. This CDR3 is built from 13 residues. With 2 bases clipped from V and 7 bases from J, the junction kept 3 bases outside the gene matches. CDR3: CASSLGQGGGYTF. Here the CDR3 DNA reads TGTGCCAGCAGCTTAGGACAGGGCGGTGGCTACACCTTC.

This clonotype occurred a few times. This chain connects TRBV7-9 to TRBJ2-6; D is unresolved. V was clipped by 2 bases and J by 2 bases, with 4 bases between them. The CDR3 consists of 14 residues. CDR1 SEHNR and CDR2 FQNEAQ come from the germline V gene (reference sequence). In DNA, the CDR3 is TGTGCCAGCAGCTTACCACCTGGGGCCAACGTCCTGACTTTC. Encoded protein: CASSLPPGANVLTF.

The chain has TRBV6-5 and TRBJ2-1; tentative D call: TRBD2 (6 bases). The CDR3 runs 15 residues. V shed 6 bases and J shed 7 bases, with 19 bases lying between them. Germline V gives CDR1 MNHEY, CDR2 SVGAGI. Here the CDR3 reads CASSPLGGITNEQFF. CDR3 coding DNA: TGTGCCAGCAGCCCCCTTGGCGGGATAACTAATGAGCAGTTCTTC.